The 31 T cell receptor beta chains reported below all come from one sample, sequenced in a study of blood T cell repertoires in COVID-19. The table came from immunoSEQ multiplex PCR; TCRdb's copy has only in-frame clones and leaves some out. The sample shows 170,000 or so clones, more than 75% of them seen only once. Material for sequencing was peripheral blood. All receptors derive from a middle-aged man with active or convalescent COVID-19.

This chain connects TRBV30 to TRBJ1-6, with D possibly being TRBD1 (5 bases). This CDR3 is built from 14 residues. The V end was cut by 8 bases, the J end by 6 bases, with 17 bases between. CDR1 GTSNPN and CDR2 SVGIG come from the germline V gene (reference sequence). For the CDR3, the DNA is TGTGCCCTGGAAAGGGGAAGTGGTAATTCACCCCTCCACTTT. It specifies CALERGSGNSPLHF.

This clone showed up just a few times. The genes are TRBV5-1 and TRBJ1-1; 7 bases fit TRBD1. The CDR3 is 14 residues long. Looked up from germline, CDR1 is SGHRS and CDR2 is YFSETQ. Trimming removed 4 bases from V and 0 bases from J; junction bases left unmatched: 3. The CDR3 nucleotides read TGCGCCAGCAGCATCGGGACAGTGAACACTGAAGCTTTCTTT. Translation gives CASSIGTVNTEAFF.

This clone has just one count. The gene calls are TRBV2 and TRBJ1-6; no clear D gene. The length of the CDR3 is 15 residues. Germline CDR1 SNHLY, CDR2 FYNNEI. V lost 4 bases to trimming and J lost 8 bases, with 15 bases between them. CDR3 sequence: CASSGERRVDSPLHF. Written as DNA, the CDR3 is TGTGCCAGCAGTGGGGAGAGGAGGGTAGATTCACCCCTCCACTTT.

The chain joins TRBV9 to TRBJ2-6; 7 positions agree with TRBD2. This CDR3 region has 15 residues. The V gene end was trimmed by 4 bases and the J gene end by 3 bases; junction bases not matched to a gene: 4. Germline V gives CDR1 SGDLS, CDR2 YYNGEE. In DNA, the CDR3 is TGTGCCAGCAGCCCCCGGGACTATGGGGCCAACGTCCTGACTTTC. The encoded protein is CASSPRDYGANVLTF.

The J gene is TRBJ1-3, the V gene TRBV5-1; D unclear. Deletions cut 0 bases from V and 0 bases from J, with 10 bases between. Germline CDR1 reads SGHRS; CDR2 reads YFSETQ. CDR3 size: 16 residues. The CDR3 spells CASSLVGGLSGNTIYF. CDR3 in DNA: TGCGCCAGCAGCTTGGTCGGAGGCCTCTCTGGAAACACCATATATTTT.

V is TRBV6-5 and J is TRBJ2-3, with TRBD1 identical over 7 bases. CDR1 MNHEY and CDR2 SVGAGI come from the germline V gene. This CDR3 is built from 15 residues. J was trimmed by 3 bases and V by 6 bases; bases with no gene match: 9. The CDR3 nucleotides read TGTGCCAGCAGGCCACCGGGACAGCCTACAGATACGCAGTATTTT. It codes for CASRPPGQPTDTQYF.

V gene TRBV7-9 combines with J gene TRBJ1-3; 7 nucleotides align to TRBD1. Germline CDR1 is SEHNR and CDR2 is FQNEAQ (reference sequence). CDR3 size: 19 residues. The ends lost 0 bases at V and 5 bases at J; junction bases unmatched: 16. The DNA for the CDR3 is TGTGCCAGCAGCTTAGCTTCCTTTTCCTCAGGGGGAGAAAGAAACACCATATATTTT. Amino acid sequence: CASSLASFSSGGERNTIYF. Combining the CDR3 with reference TRBV7-9 and TRBJ1-3 gives the whole variable domain DTGVSQNPRHKITKRGQNVTFRCDPISEHNRLYWYRQTLGQGPEFLTYFQNEAQLEKSRLLSDRFSAERPKGSFSTLEIQRTEQGDSAMYLCASSLASFSSGGERNTIYFGEGSWLTVV.

V and J are TRBV7-6 and TRBJ2-1; maybe TRBD2 (6 bases). There are 16 residues in the CDR3. Trimming took off 5 bases at V and 9 bases at J, with 23 bases between the two ends. Per the germline V gene, CDR1 is SGHVS and CDR2 is FNYEAQ. CDR3 DNA sequence: TGTGCCAGCAGCAGACTTTCCGGGACTCCCGTTGGTGAGCAGTTCTTC. Translated, it gives CASSRLSGTPVGEQFF.

The genes are TRBV7-9 and TRBJ2-1, with 9 bases aligning to TRBD2. The J segment lost 8 bases and the V segment lost 3 bases, leaving 5 bases of the junction unmatched. This CDR3 spans 14 amino acids. From germline, CDR1 is SEHNR and CDR2 FQNEAQ (reference sequence). CDR3 protein: CASSFSGGRDEQFF. The CDR3 DNA follows: TGTGCCAGCAGCTTTAGCGGGGGTAGGGATGAGCAGTTCTTC. Variable domain in full (rest from reference TRBV7-9 and TRBJ2-1): DTGVSQNPRHKITKRGQNVTFRCDPISEHNRLYWYRQTLGQGPEFLTYFQNEAQLEKSRLLSDRFSAERPKGSFSTLEIQRTEQGDSAMYLCASSFSGGRDEQFFGPGTRLTVL.

This clone was seen only once. This chain uses TRBV12-3 or TRBV12-4 with TRBJ1-2; 7 bases line up with TRBD1. V gave up 6 bases and J gave up 3 bases; unmatched junction bases: 4. The CDR3 consists of 13 residues. The CDR3 coding sequence is TGTGCCAGCAGGCGACAGGGTGACTATGGCTACACCTTC. The encoded protein is CASRRQGDYGYTF.

The DNA of the CDR3 is TGTGCCAGCAGCACGACAAACTACGAGCAGTACTTC. Residues: CASSTTNYEQYF. The chain employs TRBV7-9 and TRBJ2-7, with unresolved D. The germline V gene has CDR1 SEHNR and CDR2 FQNEAQ (reference sequence). This CDR3 has 12 amino acids. Trimming took 5 bases from V and 3 from J, leaving 8 bases between them.

The V and J genes are TRBV9 and TRBJ1-1; D may be TRBD1 (5 bases). Germline V gene sequence: CDR1 SGDLS, CDR2 YYNGEE. Between the trimmed V and J ends, which lost 4 bases and 8 bases, there was a span of 21 bases. This CDR3 contains 15 residues. This chain's CDR3 is CASSRRGFRPEEAFF. The DNA for the CDR3 is TGTGCCAGCAGCCGTCGGGGGTTTCGTCCGGAAGAAGCTTTCTTT.

This clone came up once. The rearrangement links TRBV18 to TRBJ2-5; TRBD1 might be the D (5 bases). Germline CDR1 and CDR2: KGHSH and LQKENI. CDR3 length: 12 amino acids. V shed 0 bases and J shed 7 bases, with 6 bases lying between them. As DNA, the CDR3 is TGTGCCAGCTCACCACCTCAGGGGACCCAGTACTTC. Its translation is CASSPPQGTQYF.

The chain joins TRBV15 to TRBJ1-1; D is possibly TRBD1 (5 bases). Germline loops: CDR1 LNHNV, CDR2 YYDKDF (reference sequence). Trimming stripped 1 base from V and 1 base from J, with 7 bases between. The CDR3 is 14 residues long. CDR3 protein: CATSRARANTEAFF. DNA for the CDR3: TGTGCCACCAGCAGAGCCAGGGCGAACACTGAAGCTTTCTTT.

The chain couples TRBV19 to TRBJ1-1; no clear D gene. The CDR3 is 14 amino acids. The V and J ends lost 0 bases and 5 bases respectively, with 10 bases between them. Germline V gene data show CDR1 as LNHDA and CDR2 as SQIVND (reference sequence). The CDR3 region has the DNA TGTGCCAGTAGTATAGATCCGGGAGGAACTGAAGCTTTCTTT. It is translated as CASSIDPGGTEAFF.

This clone was seen a handful of times. The chain carries TRBV10-3 and TRBJ1-1; a possible D gene is TRBD1 (6 bases). Trimming stripped 5 bases from V and 4 bases from J, with 11 bases between. CDR3 length: 13 residues. The germline V gene has CDR1 ENHRY and CDR2 SYGVKD. This chain's CDR3 is CAISIQGGTEAFF. The CDR3 nucleotides read TGTGCCATCAGTATACAGGGCGGCACTGAAGCTTTCTTT.

The chain combines TRBV7-6 with TRBJ2-1; tentative D call: TRBD1 (5 bases). The CDR3 is 20 amino acids. Germline V lookup: CDR1 SGHVS, CDR2 FNYEAQ. Trimming left V 2 bases short and J 4 bases short, with 27 bases between. CDR3 nucleotides: TGTGCCAGCAGCTTAAGATATGAGACAGAGACCCAAAACACTTACAATGAGCAGTTCTTC. It encodes CASSLRYETETQNTYNEQFF.

This clone was counted a few times. This chain uses TRBV7-9 with TRBJ2-7; 7 bases are a match to TRBD1. Germline V lookup: CDR1 SEHNR, CDR2 FQNEAQ (reference sequence). The length of the CDR3 is 15 residues. V lost 0 bases, J lost 3 bases, and 5 bases stayed unmatched. The CDR3 DNA sequence: TGTGCCAGCAGCTTAGCGAGGGGACAGCGCTACGAGCAGTACTTC. Residues: CASSLARGQRYEQYF.

The rearrangement links TRBV9 to TRBJ2-7, with TRBD1 as a possible D gene (5 bases). The germline gives CDR1 SGDLS, CDR2 YYNGEE. The CDR3 spans 13 residues. The germline V and J ends were trimmed by 2 bases and 1 base, with 7 bases remaining between them. The CDR3 nucleotides read TGTGCCAGCAGCGTCCAGGGTTCCTACGAGCAGTACTTC. Protein: CASSVQGSYEQYF. The full variable domain, rest sourced from reference TRBV9 and TRBJ2-7, is DSGVTQTPKHLITATGQRVTLRCSPRSGDLSVYWYQQSLDQGLQFLIQYYNGEERAKGNILERFSAQQFPDLHSELNLSSLELGDSALYFCASSVQGSYEQYFGPGTRLTVT.

The sample holds one count of this clone. The chain is built from TRBV21-1 and TRBJ1-2; the D segment call TRBD1 is taken from the table without a DNA check. TRBV21-1 is shown as a pseudogene. The CDR3 is 11 residues long. CDR3 region: CGSGQLYGYTF. In DNA, the CDR3 is TGTGGCTCGGGACAGCTATATGGCTACACCTTC.

The chain combines TRBV4-1 with TRBJ1-2; the D gene is possibly TRBD1 (6 bases). Germline V lookup: CDR1 MGHRA, CDR2 YSYEKL. Trimming removed 8 bases from V and 6 bases from J, with 13 bases in between. This CDR3 spans 12 amino acids. CDR3 in DNA: TGCGCCAGCCGGGACACATTAAATGGCTACACCTTC. This sequence encodes CASRDTLNGYTF.

The rearrangement uses TRBV4-3 and TRBJ1-6; TRBD1 is a possible D gene (5 bases). Germline CDR1 and CDR2: LGHNA and YSLEER. Trimming removed 5 bases from V and 0 bases from J, with 14 bases in between. This CDR3 comprises 17 residues. The CDR3, as DNA: TGCGCCAGCAGCTCGGGGGGGACCAACTCCTATAATTCACCCCTCCACTTT. Amino acids: CASSSGGTNSYNSPLHF.

V gene TRBV25-1 combines with J gene TRBJ1-4; no reliable D call. Deletions cut 0 bases from V and 2 bases from J, with 7 bases between. CDR3 size: 15 residues. The germline V gene encodes CDR1 MGHDK and CDR2 SYGVNS. The CDR3 is CASSEYPRTNEKLFF. CDR3 coding DNA: TGTGCCAGCAGTGAATACCCGAGGACTAATGAAAAACTGTTTTTT.

V and J are TRBV7-9 and TRBJ1-2; possible D gene TRBD1, 6 bases. Germline loops: CDR1 SEHNR, CDR2 FQNEAQ (reference sequence). The CDR3 totals 14 residues. Trimming shortened V by 5 bases and J by 1 base, and 11 bases separated the two germline ends. The CDR3 here is CASSRTDLNYGYTF. CDR3 DNA sequence: TGTGCCAGCAGCCGGACAGATCTTAACTATGGCTACACCTTC.

This sequence joins TRBV4-2 and TRBJ2-7; tentatively, D is TRBD1 (5 bases). V dropped 1 base and J dropped 4 bases, with 11 bases sitting between them. Germline V gene data show CDR1 as LGHNA and CDR2 as YNFKEQ. The CDR3 runs 14 residues. The CDR3 DNA is TGTGCCAGCAGCCAAGGCAGGGAAGGGTACGAGCAGTACTTC. It translates to CASSQGREGYEQYF.

The chain employs TRBV7-8 and TRBJ1-1, with a weak D call TRBD1 (6 bases). This CDR3 has 15 amino acids. Germline CDR1 and CDR2: SGHVS and FQNEAQ. Trimming took 5 bases from V and 0 from J, leaving 13 bases between them. The CDR3 DNA reads TGTGCCAGCAGCCTGAGGGGGGGGATGAACACTGAAGCTTTCTTT. Residues: CASSLRGGMNTEAFF.

The chain links TRBV5-1 to TRBJ2-3; tentative D call: TRBD1 (6 bases). There are 16 residues in the CDR3. Germline CDR1 and CDR2: SGHRS and YFSETQ. With 3 bases removed from V and 2 bases from J, the gap between germline ends came to 16 bases. The CDR3 protein is CASSSTGRRLTDTQYF. The CDR3, as DNA: TGCGCCAGCAGCTCGACAGGACGGAGGCTCACAGATACGCAGTATTTT.

The chain couples TRBV7-6 to TRBJ2-3, with D tentatively TRBD1 (5 bases). The CDR3 covers 12 residues. Germline values: CDR1 SGHVS, CDR2 FNYEAQ. V was trimmed by 8 bases and J by 4 bases, leaving 10 bases between them. The CDR3 DNA sequence: TGTGCCAGCGCCACCAGGGCAGATACGCAGTATTTT. Residues: CASATRADTQYF.

This clone has only one observation. The chain carries TRBV2 and TRBJ1-1; 7 nucleotides match TRBD1. The V segment lost 3 bases and the J segment 8 bases; nucleotides outside the gene matches: 0. This CDR3 is built from 11 residues. In germline, CDR1 is SNHLY, CDR2 FYNNEI. CDR3 nucleotide sequence: TGTGCCAGCAGTGACAGGGGGGAAGCTTTCTTT. Amino acids: CASSDRGEAFF.

The chain links TRBV7-8 to TRBJ2-1; tentatively, D is TRBD1 (6 bases). The CDR3 has 15 residues. The V end was cut by 7 bases, the J end by 6 bases, with 19 bases between. The germline CDR1 and CDR2 sequences are SGHVS and FQNEAQ. The CDR3 sequence is CASNDRRLTANEQFF. In DNA form, the CDR3 reads TGTGCCAGCAACGACAGGCGACTAACCGCCAATGAGCAGTTCTTC.

The chain combines TRBV6-1 with TRBJ1-2; D might be TRBD1 (6 bases). The CDR3 has 14 residues. From germline, CDR1 is MNHNS and CDR2 SASEGT. The germline V and J ends were trimmed by 3 bases and 8 bases, with 16 bases remaining between them. CDR3 in DNA: TGTGCCAGCAGTGATGTGACAGGTCCCGCGGGCTACACCTTC. It yields the protein CASSDVTGPAGYTF.